This TCR beta chain stems from a study of T cell clones after liver transplantation (dated by TCRdb to between 2018 and 2020). Regarding the complete study: Samples were obtained from ITN030ST, a randomized trial in which withdrawal of immunosuppression was attempted within 2 years of liver transplantation. Donor-reactive T cell clones were identified by TCRbeta sequencing after a pre-transplant mixed lymphocyte reaction and then tracked in post-transplant blood. Third party-reactive TCRbeta sequences were also identified from pre-transplant MLRs to serve as an antigen-independent comparator for donor-reactive sequences. Of the eight recipients, a few were HCV-positive, while the remaining recipients had been transplanted for non-autoimmune, non-viral indications. No induction therapy was given to the subjects, and standard immunosuppression was administered until randomization at 12-24 months post-transplant. Tolerance meant complete immunosuppression withdrawal for at least one year without liver enzymes rising beyond twice the upper limit of normal. Blood samples were collected pre-transplant, pre-randomization before withdrawal, and post-randomization after either full withdrawal or failed withdrawal. The study cohort included 8 liver transplant recipients, of whom 3 were classified as tolerant and 5 as non-tolerant. What the research found in general, with its limitations: Low numbers of available donor cells limited the measurable donor-reactive repertoire in two subjects. When repertoire turnover was accounted for, significantly reduced detection of donor-reactive sequences was found in 7 of 8 subjects for CD4 and in 8 of 8 subjects for CD8. In most of the 8 subjects, regardless of tolerance or HCV status, circulating donor-reactive CD4 TCRbeta sequences dropped significantly post-transplant. The conclusions were considered preliminary, being limited by small, heterogeneous patient numbers and non-standardized post-transplant time points. Donor-reactive sequences declined more than third party-reactive ones, suggesting partial antigen-specific deletion unrelated to withdrawal success. Since no allograft tissue specimens were available, donor-reactive T cells may have migrated into the graft instead of being deleted.

The CDR3 starts with the cysteine, ends with the phenylalanine, and has 15 residues. The DNA shown is the 45-base CDR3, in frame from base 1. V and J lose 4 bases and 5 bases, and a span of 14 bases separates them. CDR1 and CDR2 were assigned from the germline V gene as SGHDN and FVKESK. Points on this clone: Its binding antigen is unknown. Base qualities are not at hand, and no much larger clone is one base apart.

Using immunoSEQ, frozen genomic DNA was subjected to high-throughput TCRbeta CDR3 sequencing, a process that included PCR amplification, mapping, bias correction and internal controls. The original pipeline was this. Productive rearrangements were kept, and unique TCRbeta sequences were defined by CDR3 nucleotide sequence plus V and J gene. A sequence counted as donor-reactive only if the sequence showed at least 5-fold expansion in CFSE-low cells compared with unstimulated pre-transplant cells and had a frequency of at least 0.01%. To ensure at least 90% detection power, minimum frequency thresholds were set for each subject based on that subject's lowest-template unstimulated sample. Jensen-Shannon divergence between the top 1000 TCRbeta sequences after and before transplant was used to measure repertoire turnover. Changes in detection of donor-reactive sequences were tested with two-sided Fisher's exact tests. The clones in this table, taken by TCRdb from immuneACCESS, are in-frame only. Not every clone is retained; where verified, under half of the shortfall comes from an unresolved V gene, and the cause of the rest is unknown. V and J calls plus clone size are reproduced from that table; the DNA served to infer D and trimming. In all, the sample holds about 45,000 clones, and just over 85% of those were seen once. Of the sample, roughly 2.5% is held by the ten largest clones.

Unstimulated PBMCs, after thawing, were stained for CD3, CD4 and CD8 and then FACS-sorted into CD3+CD4+ and CD3+CD8+ populations. Randomization to immunosuppression withdrawal applied to every one of the 8 studied subjects. The Qiagen DNeasy Blood and Tissue Kit was used for isolation of genomic DNA. In this chain, TRBV14 is recombined with TRBJ2-2; TRBD2 is a weak D gene call, 5 bases matching. The receptor was isolated from a human patient who received a liver transplant. The graft donor may be the source of some T cells after a transplant. The material was CD4+ T cells from blood, obtained 24 months after liver transplant. The sequenced DNA: TGTGCCAGCAGCCCACGGACTCTCGGGACCGGGGAGCTGTTTTTT. This sequence encodes CASSPRTLGTGELFF.